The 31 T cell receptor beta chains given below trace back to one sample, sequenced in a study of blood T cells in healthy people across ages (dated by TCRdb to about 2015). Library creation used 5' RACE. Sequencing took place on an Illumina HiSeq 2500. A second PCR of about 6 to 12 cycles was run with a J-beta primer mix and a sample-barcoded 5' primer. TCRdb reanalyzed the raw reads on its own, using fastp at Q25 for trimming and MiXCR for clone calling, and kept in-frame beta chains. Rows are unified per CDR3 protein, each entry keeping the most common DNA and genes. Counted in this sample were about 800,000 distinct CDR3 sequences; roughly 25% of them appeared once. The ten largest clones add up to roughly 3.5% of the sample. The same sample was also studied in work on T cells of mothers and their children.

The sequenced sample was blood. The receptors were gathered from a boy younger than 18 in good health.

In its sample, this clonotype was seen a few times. The CDR3 nucleotides read TGTGCCAGCAGCTTGTCCCTCAAGAATGAAAAACTGTTTTTT. Translating gives CASSLSLKNEKLFF. The chain links TRBV5-6 to TRBJ1-4; D call uncertain. The V gene's germline CDR1 is SGHDT and CDR2 YYEEEE. This CDR3 contains 14 residues. V was shortened by 1 base and J by 5 bases, with 9 bases between the two germline ends. The full variable domain, with the rest looked up from reference TRBV5-6 and TRBJ1-4, is DAGVTQSPTHLIKTRGQQVTLRCSPKSGHDTVSWYQQALGQGPQFIFQYYEEEERQRGNFPDRFSGHQFPNYSSELNVNALLLGDSALYLCASSLSLKNEKLFFGSGTQLSVL.

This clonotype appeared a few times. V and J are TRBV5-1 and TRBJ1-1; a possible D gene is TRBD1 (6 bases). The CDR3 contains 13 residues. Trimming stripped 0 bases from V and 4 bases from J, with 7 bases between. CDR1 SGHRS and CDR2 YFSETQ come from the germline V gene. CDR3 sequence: CASSLDRVTEAFF. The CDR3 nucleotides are TGCGCCAGCAGCTTGGACAGGGTCACTGAAGCTTTCTTT.

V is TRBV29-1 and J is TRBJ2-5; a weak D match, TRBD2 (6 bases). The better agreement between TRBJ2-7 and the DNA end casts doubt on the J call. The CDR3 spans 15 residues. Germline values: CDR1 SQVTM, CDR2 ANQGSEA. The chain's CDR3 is CSVESWVAASYEQYF. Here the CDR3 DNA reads TGCAGCGTTGAATCGTGGGTAGCGGCCTCCTACGAGCAGTACTTC.

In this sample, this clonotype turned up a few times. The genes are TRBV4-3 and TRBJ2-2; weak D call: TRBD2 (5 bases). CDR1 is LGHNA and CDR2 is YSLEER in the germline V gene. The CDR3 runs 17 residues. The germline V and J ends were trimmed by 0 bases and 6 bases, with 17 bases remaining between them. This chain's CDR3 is CASSQDQPRGYAGELFF. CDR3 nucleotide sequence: TGCGCCAGCAGCCAAGATCAGCCGCGCGGGTACGCCGGGGAGCTGTTTTTT.

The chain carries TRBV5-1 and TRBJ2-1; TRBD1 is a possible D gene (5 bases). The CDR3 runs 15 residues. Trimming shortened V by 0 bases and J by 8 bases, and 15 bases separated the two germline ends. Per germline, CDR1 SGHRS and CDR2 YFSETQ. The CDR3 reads CASSLGQGRLDEQFF. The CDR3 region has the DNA TGCGCCAGCAGCTTGGGGCAGGGCCGCTTGGATGAGCAGTTCTTC.

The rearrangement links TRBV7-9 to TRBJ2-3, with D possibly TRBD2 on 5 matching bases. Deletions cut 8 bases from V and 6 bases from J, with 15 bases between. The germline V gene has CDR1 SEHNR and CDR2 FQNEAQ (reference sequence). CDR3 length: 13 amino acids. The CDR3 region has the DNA TGTGCCAGCCTCAGCTTACCGGGGGATACGCAGTATTTT. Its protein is CASLSLPGDTQYF.

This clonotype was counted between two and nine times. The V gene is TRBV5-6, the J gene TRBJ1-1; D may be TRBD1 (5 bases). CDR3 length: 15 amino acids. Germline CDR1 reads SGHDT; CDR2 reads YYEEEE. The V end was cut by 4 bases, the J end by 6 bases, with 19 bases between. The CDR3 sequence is CASSVLSGTPPEAFF. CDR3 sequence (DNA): TGTGCCAGCAGCGTGCTATCTGGGACCCCGCCTGAAGCTTTCTTT.

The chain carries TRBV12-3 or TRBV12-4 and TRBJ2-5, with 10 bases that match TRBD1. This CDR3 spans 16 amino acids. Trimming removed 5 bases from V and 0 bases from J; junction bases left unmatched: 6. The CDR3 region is CASSPGQGEYQETQYF. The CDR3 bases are TGTGCCAGCAGTCCAGGACAGGGGGAATACCAAGAGACCCAGTACTTC.

In DNA, the CDR3 is TGTGCCAGCAGTGGAGAAAATCCTTACTACGAGCAGTACTTC. It yields the protein CASSGENPYYEQYF. The rearrangement links TRBV12-3 or TRBV12-4 to TRBJ2-7; the D is unclear. The CDR3 consists of 14 residues. Deletions cut 5 bases from V and 3 bases from J, with 14 bases between.

The CDR3 region is CASSELAGSETQYF. Here the CDR3 DNA reads TGTGCCAGCAGTGAACTAGCCGGGTCGGAGACCCAGTACTTC. The chain couples TRBV6-1 to TRBJ2-5; a possible D gene is TRBD2 (5 bases). The CDR3 length is 14 residues. Germline CDR1 is MNHNS and CDR2 is SASEGT. V gave up 2 bases and J gave up 5 bases, with 12 bases separating them.

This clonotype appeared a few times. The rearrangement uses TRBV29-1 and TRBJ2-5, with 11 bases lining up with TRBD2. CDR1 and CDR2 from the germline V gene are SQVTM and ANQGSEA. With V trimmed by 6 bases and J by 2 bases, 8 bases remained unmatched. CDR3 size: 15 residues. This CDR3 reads CSVGLAGGRQETQYF. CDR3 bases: TGCAGCGTGGGGCTAGCGGGAGGTAGACAAGAGACCCAGTACTTC.

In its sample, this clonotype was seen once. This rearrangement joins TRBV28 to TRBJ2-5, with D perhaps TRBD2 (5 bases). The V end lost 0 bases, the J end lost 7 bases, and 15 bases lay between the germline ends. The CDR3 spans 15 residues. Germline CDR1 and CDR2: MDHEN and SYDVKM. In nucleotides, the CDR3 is TGTGCCAGCAGTTTATGGGCTAGCCTGGCGGGGACCCAGTACTTC. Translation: CASSLWASLAGTQYF.

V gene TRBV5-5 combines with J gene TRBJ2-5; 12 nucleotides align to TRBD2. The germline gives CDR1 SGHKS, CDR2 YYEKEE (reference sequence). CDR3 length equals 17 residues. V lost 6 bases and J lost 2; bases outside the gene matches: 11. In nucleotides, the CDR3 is TGTGCCAGCACTCTAGGGCTAGCGGGGGGGCGTCAAGAGACCCAGTACTTC. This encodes CASTLGLAGGRQETQYF.

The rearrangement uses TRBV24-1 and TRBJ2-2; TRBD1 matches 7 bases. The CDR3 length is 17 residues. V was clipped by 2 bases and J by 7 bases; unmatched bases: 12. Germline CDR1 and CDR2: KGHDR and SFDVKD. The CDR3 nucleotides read TGTGCCACCAGTGATTCCCTAGTGGACAGGAAATACGGGGAGCTGTTTTTT. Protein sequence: CATSDSLVDRKYGELFF.

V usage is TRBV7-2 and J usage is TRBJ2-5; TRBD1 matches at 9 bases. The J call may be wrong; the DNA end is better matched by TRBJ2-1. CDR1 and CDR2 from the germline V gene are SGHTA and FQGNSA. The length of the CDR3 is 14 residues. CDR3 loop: CASIKTGGYNEQFF. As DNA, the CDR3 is TGTGCCAGCATAAAGACAGGGGGCTACAATGAGCAGTTCTTC.

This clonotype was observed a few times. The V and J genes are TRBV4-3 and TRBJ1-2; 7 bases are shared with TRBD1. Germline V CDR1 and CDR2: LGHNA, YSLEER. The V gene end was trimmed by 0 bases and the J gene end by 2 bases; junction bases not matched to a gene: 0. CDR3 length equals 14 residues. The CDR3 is CASSQETGNYGYTF. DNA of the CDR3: TGCGCCAGCAGCCAAGAGACAGGGAACTATGGCTACACCTTC.

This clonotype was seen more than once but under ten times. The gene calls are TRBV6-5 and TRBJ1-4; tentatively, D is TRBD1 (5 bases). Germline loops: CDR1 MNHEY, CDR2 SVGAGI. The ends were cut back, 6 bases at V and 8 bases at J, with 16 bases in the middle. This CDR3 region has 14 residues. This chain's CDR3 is CASSLDTLVEKLFF. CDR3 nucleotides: TGTGCCAGCAGCTTGGACACCTTGGTGGAAAAACTGTTTTTT.

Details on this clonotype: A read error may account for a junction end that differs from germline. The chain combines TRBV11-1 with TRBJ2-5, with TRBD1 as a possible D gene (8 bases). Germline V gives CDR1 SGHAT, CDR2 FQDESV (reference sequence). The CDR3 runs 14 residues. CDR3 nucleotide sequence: TGTGTCAGCAGCGGGACAGGCCGCCAAGAGACCCAGTACTTC. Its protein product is CVSSGTGRQETQYF.

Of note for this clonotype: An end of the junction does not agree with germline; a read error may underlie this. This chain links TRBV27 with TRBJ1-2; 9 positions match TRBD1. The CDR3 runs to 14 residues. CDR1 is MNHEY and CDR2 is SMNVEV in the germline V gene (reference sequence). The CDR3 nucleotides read TGTGCCAGCACCGGGACAGGGAGTAACTATGGCTGCACCTTC. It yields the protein CASTGTGSNYGCTF.

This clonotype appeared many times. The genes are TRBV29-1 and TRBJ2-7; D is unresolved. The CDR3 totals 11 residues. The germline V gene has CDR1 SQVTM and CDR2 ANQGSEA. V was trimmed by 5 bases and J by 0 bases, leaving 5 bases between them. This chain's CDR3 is CSVSRSYEQYF. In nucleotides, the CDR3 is TGCAGCGTTTCCCGCTCCTACGAGCAGTACTTC.

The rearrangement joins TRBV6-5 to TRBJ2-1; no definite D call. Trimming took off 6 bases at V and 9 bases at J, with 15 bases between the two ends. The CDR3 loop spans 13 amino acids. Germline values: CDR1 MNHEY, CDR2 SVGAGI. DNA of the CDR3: TGTGCCAGCAGCCAGGCGTTGCGCTCTGAGCAGTTCTTC. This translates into CASSQALRSEQFF.

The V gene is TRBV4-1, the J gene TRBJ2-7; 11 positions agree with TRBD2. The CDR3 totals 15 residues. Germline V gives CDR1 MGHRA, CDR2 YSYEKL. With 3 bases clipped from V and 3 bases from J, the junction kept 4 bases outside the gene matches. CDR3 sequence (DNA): TGCGCCAGCAGCCACCCTAGCGGGGGGCTCTACGAGCAGTACTTC. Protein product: CASSHPSGGLYEQYF.

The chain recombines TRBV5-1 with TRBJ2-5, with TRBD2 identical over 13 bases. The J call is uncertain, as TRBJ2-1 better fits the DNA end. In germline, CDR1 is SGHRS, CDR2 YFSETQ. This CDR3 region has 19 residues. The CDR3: CASSSTGATSGRLSNEQFF. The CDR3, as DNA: TGCGCCAGCAGCTCGACAGGGGCGACTAGCGGGAGGTTAAGCAATGAGCAGTTCTTC.

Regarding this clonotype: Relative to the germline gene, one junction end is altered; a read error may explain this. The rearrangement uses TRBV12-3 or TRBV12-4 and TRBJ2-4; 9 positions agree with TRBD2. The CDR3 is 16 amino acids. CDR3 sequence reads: CASSISGGLAKYIQYF. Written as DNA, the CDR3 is TGTGCCAGCAGCATTAGCGGGGGATTAGCCAAATACATTCAGTACTTC.

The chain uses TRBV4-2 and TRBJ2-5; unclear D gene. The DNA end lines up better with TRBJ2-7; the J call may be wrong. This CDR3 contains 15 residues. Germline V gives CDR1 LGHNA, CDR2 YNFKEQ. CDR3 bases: TGTGCCAGCAGCCAAGTTCAAGCTTTGACCTACGAGCAGTACTTC. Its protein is CASSQVQALTYEQYF.

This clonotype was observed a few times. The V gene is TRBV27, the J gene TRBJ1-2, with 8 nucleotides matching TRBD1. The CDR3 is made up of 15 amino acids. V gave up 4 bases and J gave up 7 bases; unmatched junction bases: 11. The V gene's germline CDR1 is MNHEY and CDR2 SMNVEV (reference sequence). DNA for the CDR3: TGTGCCAGCAGTTCCTCCCGACAGGGGAGAGGTGGCTACACCTTC. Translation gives CASSSSRQGRGGYTF.

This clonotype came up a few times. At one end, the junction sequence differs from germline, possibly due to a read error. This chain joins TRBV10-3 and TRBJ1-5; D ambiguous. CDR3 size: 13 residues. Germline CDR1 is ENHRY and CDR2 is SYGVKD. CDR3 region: CAIGDGLNQPQHF. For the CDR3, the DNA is TGTGCCATCGGTGATGGTCTGAATCAGCCCCAGCATTTT.

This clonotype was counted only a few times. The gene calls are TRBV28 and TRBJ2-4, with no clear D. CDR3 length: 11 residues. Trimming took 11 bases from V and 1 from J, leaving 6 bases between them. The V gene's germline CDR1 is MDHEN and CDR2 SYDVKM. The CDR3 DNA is TGTGCCTCTCGCGCCAAAAACATTCAGTACTTC. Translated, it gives CASRAKNIQYF. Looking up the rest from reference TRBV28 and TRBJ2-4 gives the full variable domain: DVKVTQSSRYLVKRTGEKVFLECVQDMDHENMFWYRQDPGLGLRLIYFSYDVKMKEKGDIPEGYSVSREKKERFSLILESASTNQTSMYLCASRAKNIQYFGAGTRLSVL.

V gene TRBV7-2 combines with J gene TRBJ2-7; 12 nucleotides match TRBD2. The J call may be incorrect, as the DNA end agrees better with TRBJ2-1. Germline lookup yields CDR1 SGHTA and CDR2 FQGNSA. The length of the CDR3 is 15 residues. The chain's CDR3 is CASSPTSGGLDEQFF. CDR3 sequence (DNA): TGTGCCAGCAGCCCGACTAGCGGGGGCCTGGATGAGCAGTTCTTC.

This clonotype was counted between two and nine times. CDR3 nucleotides: TGCAGCGTCGTTGCAGGCCGGGAGAGGGTCGGGGAGCTGTTTTTT. This gives the protein CSVVAGRERVGELFF. This chain joins TRBV29-1 and TRBJ2-2; tentatively, D is TRBD2 (6 bases). The CDR3 is 15 residues long. Germline V gene data show CDR1 as SQVTM and CDR2 as ANQGSEA. Deletions cut 6 bases from V and 7 bases from J, with 21 bases between.

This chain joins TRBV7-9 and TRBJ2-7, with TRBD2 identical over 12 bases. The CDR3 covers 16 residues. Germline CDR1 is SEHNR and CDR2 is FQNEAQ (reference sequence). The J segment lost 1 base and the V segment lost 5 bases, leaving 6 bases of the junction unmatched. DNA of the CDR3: TGTGCCAGCAGCCAGGGACTAGCGGGTGATTCCTACGAGCAGTACTTC. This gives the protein CASSQGLAGDSYEQYF.